These 11 T cell receptor beta chains were all obtained from the same sample, sequenced in a study of blood T cell repertoires in COVID-19. Some clones are missing from TCRdb's copy, which holds only in-frame ones; the method was immunoSEQ multiplex PCR. This table holds about 100,000 clones, around 81% found once. The sequencing input was peripheral blood. The origin of the receptors is an older woman with acute or convalescent COVID-19.

The rearrangement links TRBV24-1 to TRBJ2-1; TRBD2 aligns across 10 bases. This CDR3 region has 17 residues. V shed 3 bases, J shed 4 bases, and the junction held 8 bases outside the gene matches. Germline V lookup: CDR1 KGHDR, CDR2 SFDVKD. This CDR3 is CATSDASSGGNYNEQFF. The DNA for the CDR3 is TGTGCCACCAGTGATGCCTCTAGCGGGGGAAATTACAATGAGCAGTTCTTC.

This clone was seen once. The V and J genes are TRBV5-1 and TRBJ1-2; 7 nucleotides align to TRBD1. V gave up 4 bases and J gave up 5 bases; unmatched junction bases: 8. CDR1 is SGHRS and CDR2 is YFSETQ in the germline V gene. CDR3 length: 14 residues. The CDR3 DNA is TGCGCCAGCAGCGTCGACAGGGTACGGTATGGCTACACCTTC. Encoded protein: CASSVDRVRYGYTF.

This chain connects TRBV4-1 to TRBJ1-4, with D possibly TRBD1 on 6 matching bases. CDR3 length equals 13 residues. The germline V and J ends were trimmed by 4 bases and 8 bases, with 11 bases remaining between them. Germline assignment: CDR1 MGHRA and CDR2 YSYEKL. Here the CDR3 reads CASSLHRVEKLFF. The CDR3 DNA sequence: TGCGCCAGCAGCCTGCACAGGGTCGAAAAACTGTTTTTT.

The chain carries TRBV5-1 and TRBJ2-1; 8 nucleotides align to TRBD1. CDR1 is SGHRS and CDR2 is YFSETQ in the germline V gene. This CDR3 is built from 13 residues. V gave up 6 bases and J gave up 6 bases; unmatched junction bases: 5. The CDR3 sequence: CASKQGVGNEQFF. The CDR3 DNA reads TGCGCCAGCAAACAGGGGGTTGGCAATGAGCAGTTCTTC. Full variable domain (rest looked up from reference TRBV5-1 and TRBJ2-1): KAGVTQTPRYLIKTRGQQVTLSCSPISGHRSVSWYQQTPGQGLQFLFEYFSETQRNKGNFPGRFSGRQFSNSRSEMNVSTLELGDSALYLCASKQGVGNEQFFGPGTRLTVL.

The chain employs TRBV3-1 (or the pseudogene TRBV3-2) and TRBJ2-2, with a tentative D call TRBD2 (6 bases). The CDR3 consists of 13 residues. Germline CDR1 LGHDT, CDR2 YNNKEL (reference sequence). Trimming cost V 0 bases and J 15 bases, with 14 bases left between them. The CDR3 spells CASSQETRGKLFF. The CDR3 DNA is TGTGCCAGCAGCCAAGAGACCCGGGGGAAGTTGTTTTTT.

This clone was observed a few times. The genes are TRBV2 and TRBJ2-3, with TRBD2 identical over 11 bases. CDR3 length equals 16 residues. After removal of 7 bases from V and 8 bases from J, the junction contained 14 bases not matched to a gene. Germline-derived CDR1 and CDR2 are SNHLY and FYNNEI. CDR3 region: CASNGPTSGVGGTQYF. The CDR3 DNA sequence: TGTGCCAGCAATGGACCGACTAGCGGGGTCGGAGGTACGCAGTATTTT.

V and J are TRBV4-1 and TRBJ2-5, with D uncertain. Germline assignment: CDR1 MGHRA and CDR2 YSYEKL. V lost 3 bases and J lost 5, with 7 bases in between. This CDR3 has 12 amino acids. CDR3 in amino acids: CASSQNGETQYF. CDR3 DNA sequence: TGCGCCAGCAGCCAGAACGGGGAGACCCAGTACTTC.

V and J are TRBV5-6 and TRBJ2-7; D might be TRBD1 (5 bases). The V gene's germline CDR1 is SGHDT and CDR2 YYEEEE. V was cut by 9 bases and J by 3 bases, with 16 bases left in between. The CDR3 length is 13 residues. The DNA of the CDR3 is TGTGCCACCCACGGCCCGGACATCTACGAGCAGTACGTC. Amino acid sequence: CATHGPDIYEQYV.

The chain employs TRBV5-6 and TRBJ2-3; TRBD2 agrees at 14 bases. The CDR3 runs to 16 residues. The germline V gene has CDR1 SGHDT and CDR2 YYEEEE. The J segment lost 3 bases and the V segment lost 4 bases, leaving 4 bases of the junction unmatched. This CDR3 is CASSSRLAGGTDTQYF. The CDR3 DNA reads as TGTGCCAGCAGCAGCAGACTAGCGGGGGGGACAGATACGCAGTATTTT.

The V and J genes are TRBV5-4 and TRBJ2-7; 10 bases map to TRBD1. Germline CDR1 is SGHNT and CDR2 is YYREEE (reference sequence). The CDR3 has 15 residues. Trimming removed 3 bases from V and 2 bases from J; junction bases left unmatched: 5. CDR3 in amino acids: CASSWDRGSTYEQYV. CDR3 coding DNA: TGTGCCAGCAGCTGGGACAGGGGATCCACCTACGAGCAGTACGTC.

Concerning this clone itself: At one boundary the junction diverges from the germline segment, which might be a read error. The chain recombines TRBV19 with TRBJ1-5; unclear D gene. The CDR3 loop spans 13 amino acids. In germline, CDR1 is LNHDA, CDR2 SQIVND (reference sequence). The CDR3 protein is CASSARGKVRWDF. The CDR3 DNA sequence: TGTGCCAGTAGTGCCCGAGGAAAGGTCAGATGGGATTTT. Complete variable domain (other parts from reference TRBV19 and TRBJ1-5): DGGITQSPKYLFRKEGQNVTLSCEQNLNHDAMYWYRQDPGQGLRLIYYSQIVNDFQKGDIAEGYSVSREKKESFPLTVTSAQKNPTAFYLCASSARGKVRWDFGDGTRLSIL.